One sample yielded the 5 T cell receptor beta chains listed below, sequenced in a study of blood T cell repertoires in COVID-19. Assay used: immunoSEQ multiplex PCR; TCRdb lists only in-frame clones, some missing. Of 140,000 or so clones in the sample, under 85% are singletons; the top ten hold 8.6%. The sequenced sample consisted of peripheral blood. The receptors originated from a man in his fifties or sixties with active or convalescent COVID-19.

The V call is TRBV13, the J call TRBJ1-2; TRBD1 matches at 9 bases. In germline, CDR1 is PRHDT, CDR2 FYEKMQ (reference sequence). J was trimmed by 1 base and V by 5 bases; bases with no gene match: 5. The CDR3 length is 15 residues. This CDR3 is CASSVGTGNNYGYTF. The CDR3 DNA reads TGTGCCAGCAGCGTCGGGACAGGGAATAACTATGGCTACACCTTC.

This clone was seen more than once but under ten times. The chain has TRBV11-2 and TRBJ2-7; 7 nucleotides match TRBD2. From germline, CDR1 is SGHAT and CDR2 FQNNGV. Germline trimming cut 0 bases from V and 3 bases from J; bases unmatched to any gene: 2. The CDR3 consists of 14 residues. CDR3 loop: CASSLDGGSYEQYF. The CDR3 bases are TGTGCCAGCAGCTTAGACGGCGGGAGCTACGAGCAGTACTTC.

The chain recombines TRBV24-1 with TRBJ2-3; TRBD1 might be the D (5 bases). V was trimmed by 1 base and J by 2 bases, leaving 9 bases between them. The CDR3 length is 15 residues. Per germline, CDR1 KGHDR and CDR2 SFDVKD. The CDR3 reads CATSDFKGYTDTQYF. CDR3 DNA sequence: TGTGCCACCAGTGATTTTAAGGGGTACACAGATACGCAGTATTTT.

V and J are TRBV7-2 and TRBJ1-6; no clear D. The length of the CDR3 is 15 residues. V dropped 0 bases and J dropped 7 bases, with 10 bases sitting between them. The germline V gene encodes CDR1 SGHTA and CDR2 FQGNSA. As DNA, the CDR3 is TGTGCCAGCAGCTTAGCGACGGCACTAAATTCACCCCTCCACTTT. Its translation: CASSLATALNSPLHF.

This clone was seen a handful of times. The CDR3 region is CASSLPGLNTGELFF. In nucleotides, the CDR3 is TGTGCCAGCAGTTTGCCAGGCCTGAACACCGGGGAGCTGTTTTTT. This chain connects TRBV28 to TRBJ2-2; D uncertain. This CDR3 is built from 15 residues. Germline V gives CDR1 MDHEN, CDR2 SYDVKM. Deletions cut 3 bases from V and 1 base from J, with 9 bases between.